A selection of T cell receptor beta chains follows, all from one sample in a study of monozygotic twins with inflammatory bowel disease. TCRdb reprocessed the 5' RACE reads and stores each CDR3 protein as one record, lacking DNA. Reported are over 120,000 distinct CDR3 sequences; the ten largest clones contain 1% to 1.5%. Specimen: blood. The receptors stem from a human donor with ulcerative colitis or Crohn's disease, or a healthy co-twin of an affected twin (not recorded which). Both conserved end residues are part of each CDR3.

CASSYRTTQYF TRBJ2-5 TRBV6-5
CSAERQMNTEAFF TRBJ1-1 TRBV20-1
CASSLGRSSSYEQYF TRBJ2-7 TRBV7-6
CASSIRGLQGKGTGELFF TRBJ2-2 TRBV19
CASRSTGHYNEQFF TRBJ2-1 TRBV12-3/TRBV12-4
CASTTRGVEGEAFF TRBJ1-1 TRBV18
CASSPSGAGVSDTQYF TRBJ2-3 TRBV5-1
CASSQDISGNTIYF TRBJ1-3 TRBV4-2
CAIKEEGPEAFF TRBJ1-1 TRBV10-3
CASSLGGNTDTQYF TRBJ2-3 TRBV7-9
CASSLGVHPSSYNEQFF TRBJ2-1 TRBV5-1
CASSSQGFRDTQYF TRBJ2-3 TRBV12-3/TRBV12-4
CASSWTGTNYGYTF TRBJ1-2 TRBV5-1
CASSLSGSMNTEAFF TRBJ1-1 TRBV27
CASRRPPTPGELFF TRBJ2-2 TRBV28
CASSFDIFSGNTIYF TRBJ1-3 TRBV7-2
CASSLDGALETDTQYF TRBJ2-3 TRBV5-1
CASSSQGPFASYNEQFF TRBJ2-1 TRBV28
CSARDSAEAFF TRBJ1-1 TRBV20-1
CASSPQGTGANVLTF TRBJ2-6 TRBV7-6
CASSTRQGTGANVLTF TRBJ2-6 TRBV18
CASSLAGQGSYEQYF TRBJ2-7 TRBV5-1
CASSPTSPNTGELFF TRBJ2-2 TRBV7-8
CASSFRAINYEQYF TRBJ2-7 TRBV7-8
CASSNGQGGSPLHF TRBJ1-6 TRBV5-1
CASSLVVSLETQYF TRBJ2-5 TRBV7-8
CASSILAGGPNTGELFF TRBJ2-2 TRBV6-1